The 7 T cell receptor beta chains given below trace back to one sample, sequenced in a study of patients and donors after allogeneic stem cell transplantation. TCRdb re-analysed the RT-PCR reads in MiXCR, keeping a single row per CDR3 protein. Of over 350,000 distinct CDR3 sequences in the sample, about a sixth were seen once. The sequenced sample was blood, either unsorted or a sorted T cell fraction (not recorded which). Every receptor here comes from a human donor who was either an allogeneic HSCT recipient or a stem cell or donor lymphocyte infusion donor (not recorded which). It is not recorded whose cells these are; they may come from a transplant donor.

The V and J genes are TRBV12-3 or TRBV12-4 and TRBJ1-5; no definite D call. V lost 6 bases and J 0 bases, leaving 12 bases between the germline ends. The CDR3 extends over 15 amino acids. CDR3 protein: CASSPWTNSNQPQHF. CDR3 nucleotide sequence: TGTGCCAGCAGCCCCTGGACTAATAGCAATCAGCCCCAGCATTTT.

This clonotype has more than one count but fewer than ten. This sequence joins TRBV12-3 or TRBV12-4 and TRBJ1-1; the D gene is possibly TRBD1 (6 bases). The CDR3 has 14 residues. V was trimmed by 6 bases and J by 4 bases, leaving 15 bases between them. Here the CDR3 reads CASRPQGRGTEAFF. The CDR3 bases are TGTGCCAGCAGACCACAGGGACGCGGCACTGAAGCTTTCTTT.

This clonotype was seen repeatedly, ten times or more. The chain employs TRBV9 and TRBJ2-4, with TRBD2 matching over 8 bases. Trimming at V came to 2 bases and at J to 4 bases, leaving 5 bases not matched to a gene. This CDR3 region has 15 residues. CDR1 and CDR2 from the germline V gene are SGDLS and YYNGEE. The CDR3 is CASSVTGLDKNIQYF. Written as DNA, the CDR3 is TGTGCCAGCAGCGTCACGGGACTAGATAAAAACATTCAGTACTTC.

The chain employs TRBV4-1 and TRBJ1-4; TRBD1 aligns across 9 bases. With 1 base clipped from V and 15 bases from J, the junction kept 9 bases outside the gene matches. Germline V lookup: CDR1 MGHRA, CDR2 YSYEKL. This CDR3 contains 14 residues. The CDR3 region has the DNA TGCGCCAGCAGCCAAGCACAGGGGGCGCGTCTGGTGTTTTTT. As protein: CASSQAQGARLVFF.

This clonotype has just a few counts. The chain combines TRBV11-2 with TRBJ1-4; D is undetermined. V gave up 2 bases and J gave up 5 bases, with 9 bases separating them. The CDR3 covers 14 residues. Germline V lookup: CDR1 SGHAT, CDR2 FQNNGV. In DNA, the CDR3 is TGTGCCAGCAGCTTAAGGACGGGGAATGAAAAACTGTTTTTT. Translated: CASSLRTGNEKLFF.

The table lists this clonotype with many counts. J is TRBJ2-3 and V is TRBV10-3, with D unclear. The CDR3 runs 14 residues. With 5 bases removed from V and 1 base from J, the gap between germline ends came to 10 bases. Germline loops: CDR1 ENHRY, CDR2 SYGVKD. The CDR3 region is CAISRANGTDTQYF. CDR3 nucleotide sequence: TGTGCCATCAGTAGAGCGAACGGCACAGATACGCAGTATTTT.

This chain connects TRBV29-1 to TRBJ2-5; 10 bases are a match to TRBD2. The CDR3 is made up of 15 amino acids. Germline trimming cut 5 bases from V and 4 bases from J; bases unmatched to any gene: 10. Looked up from germline, CDR1 is SQVTM and CDR2 is ANQGSEA. CDR3 DNA sequence: TGCAGCGTTATCACAGCGGGGGGGCCGGGAGAGACCCAGTACTTC. This gives the protein CSVITAGGPGETQYF.